The entry that follows covers one T cell receptor beta chain sequence. This sample was included in a study of blood T cell repertoires in COVID-19. Turning to the study itself: Whether acute or convalescent, the COVID-19 samples came from the United States, Italy and Spain. T cells, B-cell-depleted T cells, or PBMCs provided the cDNA or gDNA that served as material.

V dropped 0 bases and J dropped 1; count of bases not matched to a gene: 6. There are 16 residues in the CDR3. The germline CDR1 and CDR2 sequences are SGHNT and YYREEE (reference sequence). Authors' data handling: Amplified reference gene primers provided the basis for estimating nucleated cell counts. The data were produced by immunoSEQ multiplex PCR, yet TCRdb's version contains in-frame clones alone and is incomplete. That table is the source of V, J and clone size, and D and trimming were worked out from the DNA. The top ten clones hold about 3% of a sample with approximately 170,000 clones, around 67% of them seen once.

The sequenced material came from peripheral blood. This chain joins TRBV5-4 and TRBJ2-5; 7 bases fit TRBD2. This TCR was sampled from a woman older than 75 with acute or convalescent COVID-19. The CDR3 nucleotides read TGTGCCAGCAGCTTGGTAGGGTGGGAGGGCCAAGAGACCCAGTACTTC. As protein: CASSLVGWEGQETQYF.